The 20 T cell receptor beta chains presented below share a single source sample, sequenced in a study of blood T cell repertoires in COVID-19. Assay: immunoSEQ multiplex PCR; the TCRdb copy retains only in-frame clones and omits some. The sample shows fewer than 200,000 clones, approximately 79% of them seen only once. Sequencing input: PBMCs or T cells enriched from blood (not recorded which). The source of these receptors is a woman in her 70s in a cohort exposed to, infected with or recovered from COVID-19 (not recorded which).

As for this clone: At the DNA level, this CDR3 is encoded by other sequences in the same sample as well. The chain links TRBV18 to TRBJ1-1, with D unclear. In germline, CDR1 is KGHSH, CDR2 LQKENI. The CDR3 sequence is 14 residues long. V dropped 0 bases and J dropped 2 bases, with 7 bases sitting between them. The CDR3 loop is CASSPPSVNTEAFF. CDR3 nucleotide sequence: TGTGCCAGCTCACCACCCAGTGTTAACACTGAAGCTTTCTTT.

The chain combines TRBV15 with TRBJ2-7; TRBD1 agrees at 10 bases. V shed 0 bases and J 6 bases; nucleotides not matched to a gene: 8. Germline assignment: CDR1 LNHNV and CDR2 YYDKDF (reference sequence). The CDR3 is 16 residues long. The CDR3 sequence: CATSRDSRQGAGEQYF. DNA for the CDR3: TGTGCCACCAGCAGAGATTCCAGACAGGGGGCTGGCGAGCAGTACTTC.

The chain carries TRBV12-3 or TRBV12-4 and TRBJ2-2; the D gene is possibly TRBD2 (6 bases). This CDR3 spans 13 amino acids. V was clipped by 6 bases and J by 4 bases, with 9 bases between them. The CDR3 coding sequence is TGTGCCAGCAGAGAACTAGCCACCGGGGAGCTGTTTTTT. Translated, it gives CASRELATGELFF.

The chain uses TRBV7-6 and TRBJ2-1, with a possible D match to TRBD2 (6 bases). The CDR3 contains 15 residues. Trimming left V 5 bases short and J 2 bases short, with 13 bases between. Germline V gene lookup returns CDR1 SGHVS and CDR2 FNYEAQ. The CDR3 DNA follows: TGTGCCAGCAGCCCAATGGGCGGGACCTACAATGAGCAGTTCTTC. Its protein is CASSPMGGTYNEQFF.

A few counts support this clone. V usage is TRBV7-9 and J usage is TRBJ2-1; 8 bases match TRBD1. V shed 5 bases and J 7 bases; nucleotides not matched to a gene: 7. The length of the CDR3 is 14 residues. CDR1 and CDR2 from the germline V gene are SEHNR and FQNEAQ (reference sequence). The CDR3 loop is CASSPRTGYNEQFF. In nucleotides, the CDR3 is TGTGCCAGCAGCCCCCGGACAGGGTATAATGAGCAGTTCTTC.

The chain couples TRBV5-1 to TRBJ1-2, with TRBD1 as a possible D gene (5 bases). V lost 0 bases, J lost 6 bases, and 12 bases lay in between. CDR1 and CDR2 from the germline V gene are SGHRS and YFSETQ. CDR3 length equals 14 residues. The CDR3 region has the DNA TGCGCCAGCAGCTTGGGCCTTACAGGTGATGGCTACACCTTC. Residues: CASSLGLTGDGYTF.

This rearrangement joins TRBV4-1 to TRBJ1-5; D not resolved. CDR1 is MGHRA, CDR2 YSYEKL, per germline. The CDR3 totals 14 residues. V lost 1 base and J lost 1, with 5 bases in between. CDR3 bases: TGCGCCAGCAGCCAAGTAGAGAGCAATCAGCCCCAGCATTTT. Its translation: CASSQVESNQPQHF.

This rearrangement joins TRBV6-5 to TRBJ2-7; D not certain. The CDR3 covers 13 residues. Germline CDR1 reads MNHEY; CDR2 reads SVGAGI. The ends were cut back, 8 bases at V and 3 bases at J, with 14 bases in the middle. The CDR3: CASARRKDYEQYF. DNA of the CDR3: TGTGCCAGCGCTAGACGGAAGGACTACGAGCAGTACTTC.

The CDR3 region is CASSQEWGQGQETQYF. CDR3 nucleotide sequence: TGTGCCAGCAGCCAAGAATGGGGACAGGGACAAGAGACCCAGTACTTC. This rearrangement joins TRBV3-1 (or the pseudogene TRBV3-2) to TRBJ2-5; 9 positions agree with TRBD1. From germline, CDR1 is LGHDT and CDR2 YNNKEL (reference sequence). V lost 0 bases and J lost 2; bases outside the gene matches: 4. There are 16 residues in the CDR3.

The chain joins TRBV5-4 to TRBJ2-2; 7 bases line up with TRBD1. The CDR3 has 15 amino acids. With V trimmed by 2 bases and J by 4 bases, 5 bases remained unmatched. In germline, CDR1 is SGHNT, CDR2 YYREEE (reference sequence). The CDR3 DNA is TGTGCCAGCAGCTTTCAGACAGGGATCACCGGGGAGCTGTTTTTT. Translation gives CASSFQTGITGELFF.

The V gene is TRBV23-1, the J gene TRBJ2-2; perhaps TRBD2 as D (5 bases). TRBV23-1 is filed as an ORF, its function uncertain. CDR3 size: 13 residues. The germline V and J ends were trimmed by 6 bases and 6 bases, with 11 bases remaining between them. CDR3 amino acids: CASSRGFSGELFF. The CDR3, as DNA: TGCGCCAGCAGCCGGGGTTTTTCCGGGGAGCTGTTTTTT.

The chain carries TRBV30 and TRBJ2-2, with 8 bases matching TRBD2. J gave up 6 bases and V 3 bases, and 9 bases lay outside the gene matches. Germline V gives CDR1 GTSNPN, CDR2 SVGIG (reference sequence). There are 15 residues in the CDR3. The CDR3 DNA is TGTGCCTGGAGCCCGATCGGGAGGGCCGCCGGGGAGCTGTTTTTT. This gives the protein CAWSPIGRAAGELFF.

The V gene is TRBV6-5, the J gene TRBJ1-4, with a tentative D call TRBD1 (5 bases). The CDR3 runs 14 residues. Trimming cost V 6 bases and J 2 bases, with 10 bases left between them. Germline V gene lookup returns CDR1 MNHEY and CDR2 SVGAGI. In DNA, the CDR3 is TGTGCCAGCAGGCGGGACTCCACTAATGAAAAACTGTTTTTT. It is translated as CASRRDSTNEKLFF.

The J gene is TRBJ2-3, the V gene TRBV6-1, with D uncertain. The V end lost 2 bases, the J end lost 1 base, and 10 bases lay between the germline ends. The CDR3 has 15 amino acids. Per the germline V gene, CDR1 is MNHNS and CDR2 is SASEGT. The CDR3 sequence: CASSEPGSGTDTQYF. The CDR3 bases are TGTGCCAGCAGTGAACCAGGTTCGGGCACAGATACGCAGTATTTT.

The chain has TRBV19 and TRBJ1-5; D is unclear. This CDR3 region has 13 residues. V shed 6 bases and J shed 0 bases, with 6 bases lying between them. Germline values: CDR1 LNHDA, CDR2 SQIVND (reference sequence). In DNA, the CDR3 is TGTGCCAGTAGACAGTATAGCAATCAGCCCCAGCATTTT. This codes for CASRQYSNQPQHF.

This chain uses TRBV28 with TRBJ1-6, with 7 bases that match TRBD1. The junction had 4 bases not matched to a gene; V was cut back by 4 bases and J by 7 bases. CDR1 and CDR2 from the germline V gene are MDHEN and SYDVKM. This CDR3 has 14 residues. CDR3: CASSSGTANSPLHF. The CDR3 DNA reads as TGTGCCAGCAGTTCAGGGACAGCAAATTCACCCCTCCACTTT.

V is TRBV2 and J is TRBJ2-1; 8 nucleotides agree with TRBD2. The CDR3 has 15 residues. The J segment lost 8 bases and the V segment lost 6 bases, leaving 12 bases of the junction unmatched. CDR1 and CDR2 from the germline V gene are SNHLY and FYNNEI. For the CDR3, the DNA is TGTGCCAGCAGGAGACAAGCGGGAGTTCCCGATGAGCAGTTCTTC. Translation: CASRRQAGVPDEQFF.

This chain uses TRBV7-9 with TRBJ1-1; D gene ambiguous. V lost 0 bases and J lost 2, with 10 bases in between. CDR1 SEHNR and CDR2 FQNEAQ come from the germline V gene (reference sequence). The length of the CDR3 is 15 residues. Here the CDR3 reads CASSLATRGNTEAFF. Written as DNA, the CDR3 is TGTGCCAGCAGCTTAGCGACTCGCGGTAACACTGAAGCTTTCTTT.

The chain employs TRBV7-2 and TRBJ1-2; D is ambiguous. This CDR3 has 14 amino acids. The V end was cut by 4 bases, the J end by 8 bases, with 17 bases between. Germline assignment: CDR1 SGHTA and CDR2 FQGNSA. The CDR3: CASSSGGPLVGYTF. CDR3 nucleotide sequence: TGTGCCAGCAGCTCGGGAGGGCCTCTCGTAGGCTACACCTTC. Filled out from reference TRBV7-2 and TRBJ1-2, the complete variable domain reads GAGVSQSPSNKVTEKGKDVELRCDPISGHTALYWYRQSLGQGLEFLIYFQGNSAPDKSGLPSDRFSAERTGGSVSTLTIQRTQQEDSAVYLCASSSGGPLVGYTFGSGTRLTVV.

This clone has just one count. The rearrangement uses TRBV6-2 or TRBV6-3 and TRBJ1-5; D gene uncertain. V was trimmed by 0 bases and J by 2 bases, leaving 20 bases between them. Germline CDR1 is MNHEY and CDR2 is SVGEGT. The CDR3 is 19 residues long. The CDR3 sequence: CASSYSSIGPPSRNQPQHF. The CDR3 DNA reads as TGTGCCAGCAGTTACTCGTCTATCGGTCCCCCGTCTCGCAATCAGCCCCAGCATTTT.